Presented here are 32 T cell receptor beta chains from one specimen sequenced in a study of shared clonotypes between healthy human individuals. Here immunoSEQ multiplex PCR was the method, and the copy in TCRdb shows in-frame clones only, minus some. The sample contains 950,000 to 1,200,000 clones, approximately 75% of which appear only once. Sequencing was done on a sample of memory CD4+ T cells from PBMCs. Subset here: CD45RA-negative fraction. These receptors were collected from a man aged 18-30 years in good health. Some clones in this sample may be carry-over from other donors' samples.

Here the CDR3 DNA reads TGTGCCAGCTCACCACTAGCCCCGGGTGAGCAGTACTTC. Protein sequence: CASSPLAPGEQYF. The V call is TRBV18, the J call TRBJ2-7, with D unclear. This CDR3 has 13 residues. In germline, CDR1 is KGHSH, CDR2 LQKENI. V was cut by 1 base and J by 7 bases, with 11 bases left in between.

This chain connects TRBV5-6 to TRBJ2-1; 9 bases are shared with TRBD2. Germline V lookup: CDR1 SGHDT, CDR2 YYEEEE. This CDR3 region has 17 residues. V gave up 3 bases and J gave up 3 bases; unmatched junction bases: 10. CDR3 protein: CASSSTTSGKFYNEQFF. In nucleotides, the CDR3 is TGTGCCAGCAGCTCCACGACTAGCGGCAAGTTCTACAATGAGCAGTTCTTC.

The chain has TRBV9 and TRBJ2-1; 7 nucleotides line up with TRBD2. The CDR3 runs to 13 residues. Germline CDR1 and CDR2: SGDLS and YYNGEE. The J segment lost 6 bases and the V segment lost 3 bases, leaving 3 bases of the junction unmatched. The CDR3 DNA reads as TGTGCCAGCAGCGCCGGGACTATCAATGAGCAGTTCTTC. It translates to CASSAGTINEQFF.

V and J are TRBV5-8 and TRBJ2-7, with TRBD2 as a possible D gene (5 bases). CDR1 is SGHTS and CDR2 is YDEGEE in the germline V gene. The V end lost 2 bases, the J end lost 1 base, and 13 bases lay between the germline ends. CDR3 length: 15 amino acids. In DNA, the CDR3 is TGTGCCAGCAGCTTCGGAGAGCGGAGGTCCTACGAGCAGTACTTC. Its translation is CASSFGERRSYEQYF.

The gene calls are TRBV4-3 and TRBJ1-5; D is uncertain. Germline CDR1 and CDR2: LGHNA and YSLEER. With 4 bases removed from V and 4 bases from J, the gap between germline ends came to 14 bases. This CDR3 has 15 residues. Written as DNA, the CDR3 is TGCGCCAGCAGCCCGGGCGGAGCCCCTAATCAGCCCCAGCATTTT. Translated, it gives CASSPGGAPNQPQHF.

The V and J genes are TRBV15 and TRBJ1-1; D gene ambiguous. Germline V CDR1 and CDR2: LNHNV, YYDKDF (reference sequence). The CDR3 is 13 residues long. V shed 0 bases and J shed 11 bases, with 13 bases lying between them. The CDR3, as DNA: TGTGCCACCAGCAGAGATTTGGATGGTTTGGCTTTCTTT. Amino acid sequence: CATSRDLDGLAFF.

V is TRBV6-1 and J is TRBJ2-3; 8 nucleotides line up with TRBD2. V was clipped by 7 bases and J by 6 bases; unmatched bases: 12. The length of the CDR3 is 15 residues. The germline V gene has CDR1 MNHNS and CDR2 SASEGT. The CDR3 region has the DNA TGTGCCAGCAACGGAGCCTTCGGCGGGAGGGATACGCAGTATTTT. Residues: CASNGAFGGRDTQYF.

The chain joins TRBV7-9 to TRBJ1-5, with D possibly TRBD1 on 6 matching bases. V was pared by 9 bases and J by 2 bases, with 14 bases between. The length of the CDR3 is 14 residues. The germline gives CDR1 SEHNR, CDR2 FQNEAQ (reference sequence). The CDR3 loop is CASNRDSGNQPQHF. CDR3 DNA: TGTGCCAGTAACAGGGATTCTGGCAATCAGCCCCAGCATTTT. Filled out from reference TRBV7-9 and TRBJ1-5, the complete variable domain reads DTGVSQNPRHKITKRGQNVTFRCDPISEHNRLYWYRQTLGQGPEFLTYFQNEAQLEKSRLLSDRFSAERPKGSFSTLEIQRTEQGDSAMYLCASNRDSGNQPQHFGDGTRLSIL.

This clone has a single count. This chain links TRBV30 with TRBJ1-2; TRBD1 might be the D (6 bases). The CDR3 extends over 12 amino acids. V lost 1 base to trimming and J lost 8 bases, with 11 bases between them. Germline CDR1 and CDR2: GTSNPN and SVGIG (reference sequence). The CDR3: CAWSGQAGGYTF. The CDR3 DNA reads TGTGCCTGGAGTGGACAGGCGGGGGGCTACACCTTC. Looking up the rest from reference TRBV30 and TRBJ1-2 gives the full variable domain: SQTIHQWPATLVQPVGSPLSLECTVEGTSNPNLYWYRQAAGRGLQLLFYSVGIGQISSEVPQNLSASRPQDRQFILSSKKLLLSDSGFYLCAWSGQAGGYTFGSGTRLTVV.

The chain combines TRBV30 with TRBJ2-3; D uncertain. CDR1 is GTSNPN, CDR2 SVGIG, per germline (reference sequence). Trimming took 4 bases from V and 0 from J, leaving 11 bases between them. The CDR3 totals 14 residues. The DNA for the CDR3 is TGTGCCTGGAAGCGCCAGGTGAGCACAGATACGCAGTATTTT. This translates into CAWKRQVSTDTQYF.

As concerns this clone: One end of the junction does not line up with germline, which may come from a read error. The chain couples TRBV2 to TRBJ2-7, with TRBD1 matching over 8 bases. The CDR3 runs 12 residues. The germline V gene has CDR1 SNHLY and CDR2 FYNNEI. The CDR3 coding sequence is TGTGCCAGCAGTGATGCAGGGGGCGCGAAGAACTTC. Protein: CASSDAGGAKNF.

The rearrangement joins TRBV7-2 to TRBJ2-5; TRBD2 matches 12 bases. The CDR3 is 15 residues long. CDR1 and CDR2 (germline): SGHTA, FQGNSA. The J segment lost 4 bases and the V segment lost 3 bases, leaving 3 bases of the junction unmatched. CDR3 protein: CASSFTSGRPETQYF. Written as DNA, the CDR3 is TGTGCCAGCAGCTTTACTAGCGGGAGGCCAGAGACCCAGTACTTC.

V usage is TRBV28 and J usage is TRBJ2-3; D may match TRBD1 or TRBD2 (5 bases each). The CDR3 consists of 16 residues. The V gene's germline CDR1 is MDHEN and CDR2 SYDVKM. The ends were cut back, 2 bases at V and 5 bases at J, with 17 bases in the middle. CDR3 loop: CASSLDRTGAGDTQYF. CDR3 sequence (DNA): TGTGCCAGCAGTTTAGATAGGACCGGGGCGGGAGATACGCAGTATTTT.

This chain links TRBV7-2 with TRBJ2-1; 7 bases fit TRBD2. CDR3 size: 15 residues. V trimming: 5 bases; J trimming: 0 bases; junction bases outside the gene matches: 4. Germline CDR1 SGHTA, CDR2 FQGNSA. The CDR3 is CASSQTSISYNEQFF. The DNA of the CDR3 is TGTGCCAGCAGCCAGACTAGCATCTCCTACAATGAGCAGTTCTTC.

This rearrangement joins TRBV2 to TRBJ1-5; 9 positions match TRBD1. Trimming cost V 6 bases and J 5 bases; bases outside gene matches: 5. The CDR3 is 14 amino acids. Germline CDR1 is SNHLY and CDR2 is FYNNEI. This CDR3 reads CASSQGQGDQPQHF. For the CDR3, the DNA is TGTGCCAGCAGCCAGGGACAGGGTGATCAGCCCCAGCATTTT.

The rearrangement joins TRBV5-1 to TRBJ2-7; 10 bases align to TRBD2. CDR3 length equals 18 residues. V shed 2 bases, J shed 0 bases, and the junction held 11 bases outside the gene matches. Germline V lookup: CDR1 SGHRS, CDR2 YFSETQ. As DNA, the CDR3 is TGCGCCAGCAGCTTACCTAATTTACTAGCGGGATTCTCCTACGAGCAGTACTTC. It translates to CASSLPNLLAGFSYEQYF.

The chain recombines TRBV28 with TRBJ2-7; weak D call: TRBD1 (6 bases). The V and J ends lost 7 bases and 5 bases respectively, with 21 bases between them. Per the germline V gene, CDR1 is MDHEN and CDR2 is SYDVKM. This CDR3 region has 15 residues. The chain's CDR3 is CASKPQGVGYDEQYF. DNA of the CDR3: TGTGCCAGCAAACCACAGGGTGTCGGTTACGACGAGCAGTACTTC. Complete variable domain (other parts from reference TRBV28 and TRBJ2-7): DVKVTQSSRYLVKRTGEKVFLECVQDMDHENMFWYRQDPGLGLRLIYFSYDVKMKEKGDIPEGYSVSREKKERFSLILESASTNQTSMYLCASKPQGVGYDEQYFGPGTRLTVT.

This clone was detected only a few times. This chain connects TRBV7-6 to TRBJ2-1; D may be TRBD1 or TRBD2 (5 bases each). Trimming took off 4 bases at V and 6 bases at J, with 16 bases between the two ends. This CDR3 is 15 amino acids long. The germline gives CDR1 SGHVS, CDR2 FNYEAQ. The CDR3: CASSSPTGTGNEQFF. The CDR3 nucleotides are TGTGCCAGCAGCTCGCCGACTGGGACCGGCAATGAGCAGTTCTTC.

About this clone: It may be a read error: a sequence one base away is much more abundant. Within the sample, other DNA sequences also encode this same CDR3. The gene calls are TRBV5-1 and TRBJ1-3; perhaps TRBD1 as D (6 bases). Trimming shortened V by 3 bases and J by 0 bases, and 7 bases separated the two germline ends. Germline V gene data show CDR1 as SGHRS and CDR2 as YFSETQ. The CDR3 is made up of 14 amino acids. The CDR3 sequence: CASSSDSSGNTIYF. For the CDR3, the DNA is TGCGCCAGCAGCTCGGACAGCTCTGGAAACACCATATATTTT. The full variable domain, rest sourced from reference TRBV5-1 and TRBJ1-3, is KAGVTQTPRYLIKTRGQQVTLSCSPISGHRSVSWYQQTPGQGLQFLFEYFSETQRNKGNFPGRFSGRQFSNSRSEMNVSTLELGDSALYLCASSSDSSGNTIYFGEGSWLTVV.

V usage is TRBV6-5 and J usage is TRBJ2-1; 9 bases fit TRBD1. V shed 3 bases, J shed 4 bases, and the junction held 4 bases outside the gene matches. The CDR3 runs 15 residues. Germline CDR1 reads MNHEY; CDR2 reads SVGAGI. The CDR3 loop reads CASSYSGTGYNEQFF. For the CDR3, the DNA is TGTGCCAGCAGTTATTCCGGGACAGGGTACAATGAGCAGTTCTTC.

The chain couples TRBV6-4 to TRBJ1-2; D is perhaps TRBD1 (5 bases). The V end was cut by 6 bases, the J end by 4 bases, with 15 bases between. Germline V CDR1 and CDR2: MRHNA, SNTAGT. This CDR3 region has 14 residues. The CDR3 bases are TGTGCCAGCAGAGAACCGGGACGGACCTATGGCTACACCTTC. It yields the protein CASREPGRTYGYTF.

A word on this clone: The identical CDR3 is also encoded by other nucleotide sequences in the sample. V and J are TRBV28 and TRBJ2-1, with D maybe TRBD2 (6 bases). Germline CDR1 and CDR2: MDHEN and SYDVKM. The CDR3 totals 15 residues. The V gene lost 5 bases and the J gene lost 0 bases, with 11 bases spanning the gap. CDR3 sequence (DNA): TGTGCCAGCAGTCCGGGACTCTCCTCCTACAATGAGCAGTTCTTC. Its protein product is CASSPGLSSYNEQFF. The full variable domain, rest sourced from reference TRBV28 and TRBJ2-1, is DVKVTQSSRYLVKRTGEKVFLECVQDMDHENMFWYRQDPGLGLRLIYFSYDVKMKEKGDIPEGYSVSREKKERFSLILESASTNQTSMYLCASSPGLSSYNEQFFGPGTRLTVL.

This clone was picked up a small number of times. CDR3: CASSEGLQGLVRTQETQYF. For the CDR3, the DNA is TGTGCCAGCAGTGAAGGATTACAAGGGCTGGTTCGGACTCAAGAGACCCAGTACTTC. The chain has TRBV6-1 and TRBJ2-5; tentative D call: TRBD2 (5 bases). Germline-derived CDR1 and CDR2 are MNHNS and SASEGT. The CDR3 is 19 amino acids. The V and J ends lost 1 base and 2 bases respectively, with 23 bases between them.

The CDR3 nucleotides read TGTGCCAGTAGTTCGGGGGGAGGAGAGACCCAGTACTTC. Amino acid sequence: CASSSGGGETQYF. This chain links TRBV19 with TRBJ2-5, with 7 nucleotides matching TRBD2. CDR3 length: 13 amino acids. V lost 5 bases, J lost 4 bases, and 4 bases stayed unmatched. CDR1 and CDR2 (germline): LNHDA, SQIVND (reference sequence).

J is TRBJ1-6 and V is TRBV30; 9 nucleotides match TRBD1. Trimming at V came to 4 bases and at J to 9 bases, leaving 1 base not matched to a gene. The CDR3 is 12 amino acids. The germline V gene has CDR1 GTSNPN and CDR2 SVGIG (reference sequence). The CDR3 DNA is TGTGCCTGGACGACAGGGGGTTCACCCCTCCACTTT. Encoded protein: CAWTTGGSPLHF.

This clone was seen only a few times. The J gene is TRBJ1-2, the V gene TRBV28, with D hard to call. The germline V gene has CDR1 MDHEN and CDR2 SYDVKM. Trimming removed 7 bases at V and 5 bases at J, with 20 bases between. CDR3 length: 15 amino acids. The CDR3 sequence: CASTPSPGQRYGYTF. CDR3 in DNA: TGTGCCAGCACTCCAAGCCCCGGGCAGAGGTATGGCTACACCTTC.

The chain carries TRBV18 and TRBJ2-7; 7 bases agree with TRBD2. CDR1 is KGHSH, CDR2 LQKENI, per germline. V shed 5 bases, J shed 3 bases, and the junction held 7 bases outside the gene matches. The CDR3 runs 14 residues. Here the CDR3 reads CASSSDGGYYEQYF. CDR3 nucleotides: TGTGCCAGCTCATCGGACGGGGGGTACTACGAGCAGTACTTC.

Comment on this clone: Other nucleotide sequences from this sample produce the same CDR3. This chain connects TRBV5-1 to TRBJ1-1; 8 nucleotides match TRBD1. After removal of 1 base from V and 1 base from J, the junction contained 0 bases not matched to a gene. Germline V gene data show CDR1 as SGHRS and CDR2 as YFSETQ. The CDR3 contains 14 residues. The CDR3 sequence is CASSLQGANTEAFF. CDR3 coding DNA: TGCGCCAGCAGCTTGCAGGGGGCGAACACTGAAGCTTTCTTT.

V is TRBV6-1 and J is TRBJ1-4; D is possibly TRBD1 (6 bases). V lost 3 bases and J 0 bases, leaving 8 bases between the germline ends. Germline V lookup: CDR1 MNHNS, CDR2 SASEGT. The CDR3 loop spans 15 amino acids. CDR3 sequence: CASSENRATNEKLFF. The CDR3 nucleotides read TGTGCCAGCAGTGAGAACAGGGCAACTAATGAAAAACTGTTTTTT.

This chain links TRBV28 with TRBJ2-5; 7 positions agree with TRBD2. This CDR3 comprises 16 residues. V shed 3 bases and J 5 bases; nucleotides not matched to a gene: 12. Per the germline V gene, CDR1 is MDHEN and CDR2 is SYDVKM. The CDR3 nucleotides are TGTGCCAGCAGTTTGGGAGGGGTTGTCGTGGTCGAGACCCAGTACTTC. Its translation: CASSLGGVVVVETQYF.

This chain uses TRBV6-6 with TRBJ2-1; 9 bases align to TRBD2. CDR3 length equals 16 residues. The germline V gene encodes CDR1 MNHNY and CDR2 SVGAGI (reference sequence). Unmatched junction bases numbered 12, after V lost 6 bases and J lost 6 bases. CDR3 region: CASRPFGTSSPNEQFF. CDR3 nucleotide sequence: TGTGCCAGCAGGCCGTTTGGGACTAGCAGCCCCAATGAGCAGTTCTTC.

To note about this clone: The same CDR3 is also encoded by other DNA sequences in this sample. The chain couples TRBV5-1 to TRBJ2-3; 11 bases are a match to TRBD2. Germline lookup yields CDR1 SGHRS and CDR2 YFSETQ. The V gene end was trimmed by 4 bases and the J gene end by 5 bases; junction bases not matched to a gene: 3. CDR3 size: 14 residues. In DNA, the CDR3 is TGCGCCAGCAGCCCCGGACTAGCGGGAGATACGCAGTATTTT. It yields the protein CASSPGLAGDTQYF.